Shown below are 27 T cell receptor beta chains from a single sample sequenced in a study of Ad26.COV2.S vaccination and SARS-CoV-2 variants. Treatment indicated: some 20 received Ad26.COV2.S at low or high dose, single or two shots; a few received placebo; per-sample allocation not given. Day 63 following the first vaccine or placebo injection was when the samples were taken. The repertoire was sequenced with immunoSEQ multiplex PCR; TCRdb's copy has only in-frame clones and lacks some. Here the sample spans 200,000 to 300,000 clones, approximately 88% being singletons. Sequencing was performed on peripheral blood, taken in a trial of Ad26.COV2.S vaccine versus placebo. All receptors derive from a person between 18 and 59 years old who received the Ad26.COV2.S COVID-19 vaccine or a placebo.

The V and J genes are TRBV3-1 (or the pseudogene TRBV3-2) and TRBJ2-2; D gene ambiguous. The CDR3 runs 14 residues. CDR1 LGHDT and CDR2 YNNKEL come from the germline V gene (reference sequence). The V and J ends lost 7 bases and 4 bases respectively, with 13 bases between them. The CDR3 is CASKETRFTGELFF. CDR3 DNA sequence: TGTGCCAGCAAAGAGACACGATTCACCGGGGAGCTGTTTTTT.

The CDR3, as DNA: TGTGCCAGCAGCTTACCGGGGGCCTCCTCAGGGGAGACCCAGTACTTC. It yields the protein CASSLPGASSGETQYF. This chain joins TRBV7-2 and TRBJ2-5; the D call may be TRBD1 or TRBD2 (6 bases each). The V end lost 2 bases, the J end lost 5 bases, and 18 bases lay between the germline ends. Germline CDR1 reads SGHTA; CDR2 reads FQGNSA. The CDR3 has 16 amino acids.

The rearrangement uses TRBV2 and TRBJ2-7, with 11 positions matching TRBD2. Germline CDR1 reads SNHLY; CDR2 reads FYNNEI. This CDR3 contains 16 residues. The ends lost 3 bases at V and 0 bases at J; junction bases unmatched: 4. The CDR3 loop is CASSEGLAAFSYEQYF. Here the CDR3 DNA reads TGTGCCAGCAGTGAGGGACTAGCGGCATTCTCCTACGAGCAGTACTTC.

The CDR3 spells CASSLGQGNQPQHF. The CDR3 DNA reads TGTGCCAGCAGCCTTGGACAGGGCAATCAGCCCCAGCATTTT. The genes are TRBV7-8 and TRBJ1-5; 7 nucleotides line up with TRBD1. CDR1 is SGHVS, CDR2 FQNEAQ, per germline. With 5 bases clipped from V and 2 bases from J, the junction kept 3 bases outside the gene matches. The CDR3 length is 14 residues.

The chain couples TRBV5-1 to TRBJ1-2; D is undetermined. With 0 bases removed from V and 3 bases from J, the gap between germline ends came to 3 bases. This CDR3 has 12 residues. Germline V lookup: CDR1 SGHRS, CDR2 YFSETQ. CDR3 nucleotide sequence: TGCGCCAGCAGCTTGGCCGACTATGGCTACACCTTC. This gives the protein CASSLADYGYTF.

This clone showed up just a few times. V and J are TRBV5-1 and TRBJ2-2; D is uncertain. Germline V gene data show CDR1 as SGHRS and CDR2 as YFSETQ. CDR3 length: 14 residues. With 0 bases removed from V and 4 bases from J, the gap between germline ends came to 7 bases. CDR3 sequence (DNA): TGCGCCAGCAGCTTGGAGGCGGCCACCGGGGAGCTGTTTTTT. Amino acids: CASSLEAATGELFF.

The gene calls are TRBV27 and TRBJ1-2, with D maybe TRBD1 (5 bases). There are 13 residues in the CDR3. Per the germline V gene, CDR1 is MNHEY and CDR2 is SMNVEV (reference sequence). The V and J ends lost 0 bases and 5 bases respectively, with 7 bases between them. CDR3 protein: CASSLSGGYGYTF. Written as DNA, the CDR3 is TGTGCCAGCAGTTTATCGGGGGGGTATGGCTACACCTTC.

The chain links TRBV6-5 to TRBJ1-5; maybe TRBD1 (6 bases). The ends were cut back, 0 bases at V and 6 bases at J, with 12 bases in the middle. Germline values: CDR1 MNHEY, CDR2 SVGAGI. The CDR3 length is 15 residues. The CDR3 DNA reads TGTGCCAGCAGTTACTCGAACAGGGCCGGTCAGCCCCAGCATTTT. This encodes CASSYSNRAGQPQHF.

The chain couples TRBV6-5 to TRBJ1-2; D is unresolved. The V end was cut by 4 bases, the J end by 3 bases, with 12 bases between. The germline V gene has CDR1 MNHEY and CDR2 SVGAGI. The CDR3 is 14 amino acids. The CDR3, as DNA: TGTGCCAGCAGTTTGGCAGAAGGGTACTATGGCTACACCTTC. It encodes CASSLAEGYYGYTF.

The chain joins TRBV19 to TRBJ2-7, with 10 bases identical to TRBD1. Looked up from germline, CDR1 is LNHDA and CDR2 is SQIVND (reference sequence). The CDR3 sequence is 15 residues long. Trimming took 2 bases from V and 7 from J; bases not matched to a gene: 8. The CDR3 here is CASSIPGQGRREQYF. CDR3 DNA sequence: TGTGCCAGTAGTATACCGGGACAGGGGCGGAGGGAGCAGTACTTC.

CDR3 DNA: TGTGCCAGCAGCTTAACTAGGGATGACAATGAGCAGTTCTTC. Its protein is CASSLTRDDNEQFF. The chain couples TRBV7-3 to TRBJ2-1; D gene unclear. From germline, CDR1 is SGHTA and CDR2 FQGTGA. V was trimmed by 0 bases and J by 5 bases, leaving 8 bases between them. This CDR3 is 14 amino acids long. Full variable domain (missing parts from reference TRBV7-3 and TRBJ2-1): GAGVSQTPSNKVTEKGKYVELRCDPISGHTALYWYRQSLGQGPEFLIYFQGTGAADDSGLPNDRFFAVRPEGSVSTLKIQRTERGDSAVYLCASSLTRDDNEQFFGPGTRLTVL.

This CDR3 reads CASGSDGGEAFF. Written as DNA, the CDR3 is TGTGCTAGTGGTTCGGACGGGGGCGAAGCTTTCTTT. The chain employs TRBV12-5 and TRBJ1-1; tentatively, D is TRBD1 (6 bases). This CDR3 comprises 12 residues. Trimming shortened V by 4 bases and J by 8 bases, and 11 bases separated the two germline ends. The germline CDR1 and CDR2 sequences are LGHNT and FRNRAP.

The rearrangement uses TRBV7-2 and TRBJ2-7; 9 bases agree with TRBD1. With V trimmed by 5 bases and J by 2 bases, 4 bases remained unmatched. CDR1 and CDR2 (germline): SGHTA, FQGNSA. The CDR3 loop spans 14 amino acids. CDR3 sequence: CASSPGTGPYEQYF. The CDR3 nucleotides are TGTGCCAGCAGCCCCGGGACAGGGCCCTACGAGCAGTACTTC.

The V and J genes are TRBV6-6 and TRBJ2-2; 11 nucleotides agree with TRBD2. The CDR3 is 18 amino acids. Germline assignment: CDR1 MNHNY and CDR2 SVGAGI (reference sequence). Trimming removed 5 bases from V and 3 bases from J; junction bases left unmatched: 11. The CDR3 spells CASSRTTGTSGYTGELFF. The CDR3 DNA follows: TGTGCCAGCAGTCGAACGACCGGGACTAGCGGATACACCGGGGAGCTGTTTTTT.

Written as DNA, the CDR3 is TGTGCCAGCAGCCAAGCTTACAGGGCCTGGGAAGGCTACACCTTC. Its protein product is CASSQAYRAWEGYTF. V and J are TRBV3-1 (or the pseudogene TRBV3-2) and TRBJ1-2; D possibly corresponds to TRBD1 (6 bases). Trimming left V 1 base short and J 8 bases short, with 17 bases between. The CDR3 length is 15 residues. CDR1 is LGHDT, CDR2 YNNKEL, per germline (reference sequence).

V and J are TRBV4-3 and TRBJ2-1; 7 bases match TRBD2. Germline CDR1 and CDR2: LGHNA and YSLEER. Trimming cost V 4 bases and J 7 bases; bases outside gene matches: 16. There are 17 residues in the CDR3. The CDR3 here is CASSPSGGTNSVNEQFF. CDR3 bases: TGCGCCAGCAGCCCCTCGGGGGGAACCAATTCAGTAAATGAGCAGTTCTTC.

V usage is TRBV11-2 and J usage is TRBJ2-7, with TRBD1 matching over 8 bases. Germline trimming cut 10 bases from V and 6 bases from J; bases unmatched to any gene: 8. CDR1 and CDR2 (germline): SGHAT, FQNNGV. The CDR3 extends over 12 amino acids. CDR3: CATRRGRFEQYF. The CDR3 DNA sequence: TGTGCCACGCGCAGGGGGCGTTTCGAGCAGTACTTC.

This chain joins TRBV13 and TRBJ1-1; weak D call: TRBD1 (6 bases). Trimming pared 1 base from V and 1 base from J, leaving 13 bases between. Per germline, CDR1 PRHDT and CDR2 FYEKMQ (reference sequence). The CDR3 extends over 16 amino acids. The CDR3 DNA reads TGTGCCAGCAGCTTAGCCACAGGGCTACGGAACACTGAAGCTTTCTTT. Its translation: CASSLATGLRNTEAFF.

V is TRBV28 and J is TRBJ2-4; TRBD2 is a possible D gene (5 bases). The CDR3 has 19 amino acids. Trimming left V 7 bases short and J 0 bases short, with 25 bases between. Germline V gene data show CDR1 as MDHEN and CDR2 as SYDVKM. CDR3 coding DNA: TGTGCCAGCATCCCATCGAGGGTGATAGCGTCACTAGCCAAAAACATTCAGTACTTC. The encoded protein is CASIPSRVIASLAKNIQYF.

Here the CDR3 DNA reads TGTGCCAGCAGTTTACTTTGGGGCCCGAACACTGAAGCTTTCTTT. It specifies CASSLLWGPNTEAFF. The rearrangement uses TRBV28 and TRBJ1-1; possibly TRBD1 for D (5 bases). Germline V lookup: CDR1 MDHEN, CDR2 SYDVKM. Trimming shortened V by 2 bases and J by 1 base, and 11 bases separated the two germline ends. The CDR3 extends over 15 amino acids.

The V and J genes are TRBV12-3 or TRBV12-4 and TRBJ2-4, with D unresolved. The CDR3 is 13 residues long. Trimming removed 3 bases at V and 6 bases at J, with 9 bases between. The CDR3: CASSFSERNIQYF. For the CDR3, the DNA is TGTGCCAGCAGTTTTTCCGAGAGAAACATTCAGTACTTC.

The chain carries TRBV7-6 and TRBJ2-3; D might be TRBD2 (6 bases). CDR3 length: 15 amino acids. Looked up from germline, CDR1 is SGHVS and CDR2 is FNYEAQ. Trimming left V 1 base short and J 0 bases short, with 8 bases between. CDR3 DNA sequence: TGTGCCAGCAGCTTAGACGGGAGAAGCACAGATACGCAGTATTTT. Encoded protein: CASSLDGRSTDTQYF.

As concerns this clone: A read error may account for a junction end that differs from germline. The chain links TRBV6-2 or TRBV6-3 to TRBJ2-7, with TRBD1 as a possible D gene (6 bases). The CDR3 is 12 residues long. Looked up from germline, CDR1 is MNHEY and CDR2 is SVGEGT. This CDR3 is CASSYSLGQGNF. The CDR3 DNA is TGTGCCAGCAGTTACTCCCTTGGGCAGGGGAACTTC.

This chain joins TRBV30 and TRBJ2-6; TRBD1 is a possible D gene (6 bases). Trimming shortened V by 4 bases and J by 0 bases, and 10 bases separated the two germline ends. Germline CDR1 reads GTSNPN; CDR2 reads SVGIG (reference sequence). CDR3 length equals 15 residues. Written as DNA, the CDR3 is TGTGCCTGGATGTCCAGGGGCTCTGGGGCCAACGTCCTGACTTTC. This gives the protein CAWMSRGSGANVLTF.

This chain uses TRBV11-2 with TRBJ2-7; D might be TRBD1 (5 bases). Per the germline V gene, CDR1 is SGHAT and CDR2 is FQNNGV. CDR3 length: 17 amino acids. V lost 7 bases and J lost 0, with 22 bases in between. The DNA of the CDR3 is TGTGCCAGCAACCTAGGACACTGGACGGCAAGCTCCTACGAGCAGTACTTC. Its protein product is CASNLGHWTASSYEQYF.

This sequence joins TRBV21-1 and TRBJ1-5; the table's D call TRBD1 went unverified against the DNA. TRBV21-1 is annotated as a pseudogene. CDR3 length: 17 amino acids. The CDR3 sequence: CASSKDGGLYSNQPQHF. Here the CDR3 DNA reads TGTGCCAGCAGCAAAGATGGGGGCCTATATAGCAATCAGCCCCAGCATTTT.

The V gene is TRBV15, the J gene TRBJ2-5, with 8 bases matching TRBD2. Germline CDR1 reads LNHNV; CDR2 reads YYDKDF (reference sequence). The CDR3 spans 15 residues. With 1 base clipped from V and 7 bases from J, the junction kept 8 bases outside the gene matches. The chain's CDR3 is CATSRGTAGEGTQYF. CDR3 bases: TGTGCCACCAGCAGAGGGACAGCGGGGGAGGGGACCCAGTACTTC.